A single sample gave rise to the 25 T cell receptor beta chains below, sequenced in a study of shared clonotypes between healthy human individuals. CD45RO-negative, CCR7-positively selected cells formed the naive CD8 fraction, excluding terminally differentiated effector memory CD45RA+ cells. Sequenced by immunoSEQ multiplex PCR; TCRdb stores in-frame clones only, minus some. Of about 2.2 million clones in the sample, about 92% were seen once. The sample consisted of naive CD8+ T cells from PBMCs. Receptors were obtained from a young man in good health. Some clones in this sample may be carry-over from other donors' samples.

A note on this clone: The sample carries other DNA sequences with the same CDR3. This chain connects TRBV29-1 to TRBJ1-2; TRBD1 agrees at 7 bases. Germline trimming cut 6 bases from V and 0 bases from J; bases unmatched to any gene: 19. The CDR3 covers 18 residues. Germline V gene lookup returns CDR1 SQVTM and CDR2 ANQGSEA. CDR3 sequence: CSVTIPRDRGLANYGYTF. The CDR3 bases are TGCAGCGTCACCATACCCCGGGACAGAGGCCTAGCTAACTATGGCTACACCTTC.

Comments on this clone: The identical CDR3 is also encoded by other nucleotide sequences in the sample. The chain joins TRBV11-3 to TRBJ2-7; 12 bases are shared with TRBD2. V was pared by 5 bases and J by 4 bases, with 3 bases of the junction left unmatched. CDR3 size: 14 residues. Germline CDR1 and CDR2: SGHNT and YENEEA. CDR3 residues: CASSPGTSGYEQYF. The CDR3 DNA is TGTGCCAGCAGCCCAGGGACTAGCGGGTACGAGCAGTACTTC.

The CDR3: CASSESGTGVDTQYF. Written as DNA, the CDR3 is TGTGCCAGCAGTGAATCAGGGACAGGGGTAGATACGCAGTATTTT. The chain has TRBV2 and TRBJ2-3, with TRBD1 matching over 10 bases. CDR1 is SNHLY, CDR2 FYNNEI, per germline. The CDR3 is 15 amino acids. V shed 2 bases, J shed 5 bases, and the junction held 4 bases outside the gene matches.

V and J are TRBV27 and TRBJ2-1, with 9 nucleotides matching TRBD1. Germline loops: CDR1 MNHEY, CDR2 SMNVEV (reference sequence). Trimming at V came to 2 bases and at J to 8 bases, leaving 10 bases not matched to a gene. CDR3 size: 16 residues. The CDR3 sequence is CASSLGTGTDVDEQFF. The DNA for the CDR3 is TGTGCCAGCAGTTTAGGGACAGGGACGGACGTGGATGAGCAGTTCTTC.

In this sample, this clone turned up once. The chain has TRBV27 and TRBJ2-7; D gene unclear. The CDR3 consists of 13 residues. The germline V and J ends were trimmed by 8 bases and 1 base, with 12 bases remaining between them. Germline V gene lookup returns CDR1 MNHEY and CDR2 SMNVEV (reference sequence). CDR3 region: CASGPVGSYEQYF. In nucleotides, the CDR3 is TGTGCCAGCGGACCGGTGGGATCCTACGAGCAGTACTTC.

As regards this clone: The sample has other DNA sequences that encode this CDR3 too. J is TRBJ2-7 and V is TRBV27; D uncertain. Germline CDR1 MNHEY, CDR2 SMNVEV (reference sequence). The V and J ends lost 1 base and 4 bases respectively, with 8 bases between them. This CDR3 region has 13 residues. The CDR3 nucleotides are TGTGCCAGCAGTTTATATCCCGATTACGAGCAGTACTTC. Its protein product is CASSLYPDYEQYF.

With regard to this clone: At the DNA level, this CDR3 is encoded by other sequences in the same sample as well. This chain links TRBV5-1 with TRBJ2-2; unclear D gene. Germline V lookup: CDR1 SGHRS, CDR2 YFSETQ. V gave up 0 bases and J gave up 1 base, with 7 bases separating them. This CDR3 has 15 amino acids. The CDR3 DNA reads as TGCGCCAGCAGCTTGGGGACGGGGAACACCGGGGAGCTGTTTTTT. This encodes CASSLGTGNTGELFF.

This chain's CDR3 is CSVDRSVGSKTQYF. CDR3 bases: TGCAGCGTGGACCGCTCTGTGGGGAGTAAGACCCAGTACTTC. The rearrangement uses TRBV29-1 and TRBJ2-5, with a tentative D call TRBD2 (5 bases). Trimming took 6 bases from V and 6 from J, leaving 20 bases between them. The CDR3 loop spans 14 amino acids. CDR1 SQVTM and CDR2 ANQGSEA come from the germline V gene.

V is TRBV9 and J is TRBJ2-7, with D perhaps matching TRBD1 or TRBD2 (5 bases each). The germline V gene has CDR1 SGDLS and CDR2 YYNGEE. V lost 0 bases to trimming and J lost 6 bases, with 10 bases between them. There are 13 residues in the CDR3. The DNA of the CDR3 is TGTGCCAGCAGCGTAGGAGGGACCACCGAGCAGTACTTC. Its translation: CASSVGGTTEQYF.

The chain is built from TRBV11-2 and TRBJ1-3; no clear D gene. The CDR3 covers 17 residues. V lost 5 bases, J lost 2 bases, and 19 bases lay in between. CDR1 and CDR2 from the germline V gene are SGHAT and FQNNGV. The DNA of the CDR3 is TGTGCCAGCAGCGTACCGATACTCGTAGCAGCTGGAAACACCATATATTTT. Amino acids: CASSVPILVAAGNTIYF. Complete variable domain (other parts from reference TRBV11-2 and TRBJ1-3): EAGVAQSPRYKIIEKRQSVAFWCNPISGHATLYWYQQILGQGPKLLIQFQNNGVVDDSQLPKDRFSAERLKGVDSTLKIQPAKLEDSAVYLCASSVPILVAAGNTIYFGEGSWLTVV.

DNA for the CDR3: TGTGCCAGCAGTTTCCTCGCGAGGTCGGAGACCCAGTACTTC. Amino acid sequence: CASSFLARSETQYF. V gene TRBV28 combines with J gene TRBJ2-5; D is unresolved. The germline CDR1 and CDR2 sequences are MDHEN and SYDVKM. The CDR3 loop spans 14 amino acids. V was trimmed by 3 bases and J by 5 bases, leaving 13 bases between them.

V gene TRBV9 combines with J gene TRBJ2-7, with a tentative D call TRBD2 (6 bases). The CDR3 is made up of 14 amino acids. Trimming took off 4 bases at V and 0 bases at J, with 11 bases between the two ends. CDR1 and CDR2 from the germline V gene are SGDLS and YYNGEE. CDR3 nucleotides: TGTGCCAGCAGCCCCCGGGGGAACTCCTACGAGCAGTACTTC. It translates to CASSPRGNSYEQYF.

The V gene is TRBV28, the J gene TRBJ2-3, with 7 bases that match TRBD2. Per the germline V gene, CDR1 is MDHEN and CDR2 is SYDVKM. The CDR3 totals 14 residues. Trimming took 5 bases from V and 5 from J; bases not matched to a gene: 7. The CDR3 sequence: CASSIKVAGDTQYF. The DNA of the CDR3 is TGTGCCAGCAGTATTAAGGTAGCGGGAGATACGCAGTATTTT. The variable domain in full, completed from reference TRBV28 and TRBJ2-3, reads DVKVTQSSRYLVKRTGEKVFLECVQDMDHENMFWYRQDPGLGLRLIYFSYDVKMKEKGDIPEGYSVSREKKERFSLILESASTNQTSMYLCASSIKVAGDTQYFGPGTRLTVL.

This sequence joins TRBV4-1 and TRBJ2-1; 7 bases map to TRBD1. Germline V gene sequence: CDR1 MGHRA, CDR2 YSYEKL. The CDR3 spans 17 residues. The trim removed 0 bases at V and 3 bases at J, leaving 8 bases unmatched. The CDR3 loop is CASSQDIRGKHYNEQFF. In DNA form, the CDR3 reads TGCGCCAGCAGCCAAGATATCAGGGGGAAGCACTACAATGAGCAGTTCTTC.

This clone was observed once. The rearrangement links TRBV27 to TRBJ2-7; D perhaps matches TRBD1 (6 bases). The CDR3 loop spans 13 amino acids. The V gene's germline CDR1 is MNHEY and CDR2 SMNVEV (reference sequence). The V gene lost 2 bases and the J gene lost 10 bases, with 15 bases spanning the gap. The DNA of the CDR3 is TGTGCCAGCAGTTTAGGGGGCAGGGCCCCTCAGTACTTC. Amino acids: CASSLGGRAPQYF.

The rearrangement links TRBV11-2 to TRBJ2-3; 9 positions match TRBD1. The CDR3 covers 18 residues. In germline, CDR1 is SGHAT, CDR2 FQNNGV. Trimming removed 1 base from V and 2 bases from J; junction bases left unmatched: 10. CDR3 loop: CASSLGPQQGAYTDTQYF. The CDR3 nucleotides are TGTGCCAGCAGCTTAGGCCCCCAACAGGGGGCTTACACAGATACGCAGTATTTT.

V is TRBV19 and J is TRBJ1-1; no definite D call. Germline CDR1 LNHDA, CDR2 SQIVND (reference sequence). Trimming took off 3 bases at V and 6 bases at J, with 8 bases between the two ends. There are 12 residues in the CDR3. This chain's CDR3 is CASSIGRPEAFF. CDR3 bases: TGTGCCAGTAGTATCGGTCGCCCTGAAGCTTTCTTT.

To note about this clone: Different DNA sequences within this sample yield the same CDR3. This sequence joins TRBV7-9 and TRBJ2-1, with 7 bases matching TRBD2. CDR3 length: 15 amino acids. Per germline, CDR1 SEHNR and CDR2 FQNEAQ (reference sequence). The V and J ends lost 2 bases and 4 bases, in that order; junction bases with no gene match: 5. The CDR3 loop reads CASSLTGGSYNEQFF. The CDR3 region has the DNA TGTGCCAGCAGCTTAACGGGAGGCAGTTACAATGAGCAGTTCTTC.

The sample holds a few counts of this clone. The chain recombines TRBV15 with TRBJ1-2; 10 nucleotides agree with TRBD1. The CDR3 spans 16 residues. V lost 4 bases to trimming and J lost 6 bases; unmatched junction nucleotides: 11. The germline gives CDR1 LNHNV, CDR2 YYDKDF (reference sequence). The CDR3 here is CATSTGTGELLHGYTF. The CDR3 DNA follows: TGTGCCACCAGCACCGGGACAGGGGAGTTGCTCCATGGCTACACCTTC. Variable domain in full (rest from reference TRBV15 and TRBJ1-2): DAMVIQNPRYQVTQFGKPVTLSCSQTLNHNVMYWYQQKSSQAPKLLFHYYDKDFNNEADTPDNFQSRRPNTSFCFLDIRSPGLGDTAMYLCATSTGTGELLHGYTFGSGTRLTVV.

The chain is built from TRBV7-8 and TRBJ1-1; 9 nucleotides match TRBD1. Germline values: CDR1 SGHVS, CDR2 FQNEAQ. There are 13 residues in the CDR3. V was clipped by 5 bases and J by 10 bases; unmatched bases: 8. The CDR3 loop reads CASSPRTGEGAFF. CDR3 DNA: TGTGCCAGCAGCCCACGGACAGGGGAAGGAGCTTTCTTT. Together with reference TRBV7-8 and TRBJ1-1, the CDR3 gives the full variable domain: GAGVSQSPRYKVAKRGQDVALRCDPISGHVSLFWYQQALGQGPEFLTYFQNEAQLDKSGLPSDRFFAERPEGSVSTLKIQRTQQEDSAVYLCASSPRTGEGAFFGQGTRLTVV.

The chain combines TRBV30 with TRBJ2-1, with D possibly TRBD1 on 6 matching bases. CDR3 length equals 13 residues. Deletions cut 8 bases from V and 9 bases from J, with 20 bases between. The germline V gene encodes CDR1 GTSNPN and CDR2 SVGIG (reference sequence). The CDR3, as DNA: TGTGCCCCCCCCAGGGGCGCGGATAGTGAGCAGTTCTTC. Translated, it gives CAPPRGADSEQFF.

V usage is TRBV5-5 and J usage is TRBJ1-5; TRBD1 might be the D (6 bases). Germline V CDR1 and CDR2: SGHKS, YYEKEE (reference sequence). CDR3 length: 16 residues. The ends were cut back, 2 bases at V and 3 bases at J, with 15 bases in the middle. CDR3 coding DNA: TGTGCCAGCAGCTTTCTACTGGGGGCTTACAATCAGCCCCAGCATTTT. Its translation: CASSFLLGAYNQPQHF.

The chain is built from TRBV10-2 and TRBJ1-5; D not certain. The CDR3 is 15 amino acids. V was shortened by 3 bases and J by 3 bases, with 12 bases between the two germline ends. Germline assignment: CDR1 WSHSY and CDR2 SAAADI. CDR3 bases: TGCGCCAGCAGTGAAAAGCCACCCATCAATCAGCCCCAGCATTTT. As protein: CASSEKPPINQPQHF.

V gene TRBV29-1 combines with J gene TRBJ2-5, with D perhaps TRBD2 (6 bases). The CDR3 totals 14 residues. Germline loops: CDR1 SQVTM, CDR2 ANQGSEA. V lost 1 base, J lost 0 bases, and 9 bases lay in between. The CDR3: CSVEGTIYQETQYF. The CDR3 DNA reads as TGCAGCGTTGAAGGGACTATCTACCAAGAGACCCAGTACTTC.

This chain connects TRBV7-2 to TRBJ2-3, with 7 bases matching TRBD2. CDR1 and CDR2 (germline): SGHTA, FQGNSA. The V and J ends lost 3 bases and 0 bases, in that order; junction bases with no gene match: 3. The length of the CDR3 is 15 residues. The DNA for the CDR3 is TGTGCCAGCAGCTTGAAAGCGGGGAGCACAGATACGCAGTATTTT. This sequence encodes CASSLKAGSTDTQYF.